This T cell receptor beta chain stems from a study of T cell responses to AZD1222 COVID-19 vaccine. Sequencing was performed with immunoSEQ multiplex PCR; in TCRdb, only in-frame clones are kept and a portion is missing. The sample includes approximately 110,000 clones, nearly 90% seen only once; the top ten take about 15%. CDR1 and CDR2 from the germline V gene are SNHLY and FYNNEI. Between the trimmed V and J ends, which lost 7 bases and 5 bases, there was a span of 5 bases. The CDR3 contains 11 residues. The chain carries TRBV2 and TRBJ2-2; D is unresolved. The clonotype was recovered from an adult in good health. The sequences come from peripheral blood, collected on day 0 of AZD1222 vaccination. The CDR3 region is CASIRTGELFF. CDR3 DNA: TGTGCCAGCATTAGGACCGGGGAGCTGTTTTTT.